This entry features one T cell receptor (beta chain) sequence. Its specificity is not known. The deep-level immunoSEQ assay was used. In the study's own analysis: ImmunoSEQ sequences covered only the junction and lacked quality scores; filtering therefore differed. Sequencing used immunoSEQ multiplex PCR; TCRdb keeps in-frame clones, though not all of them. D and trimming come from the DNA, and the V and J calls and clone size come from that table. The sample includes around 2,100,000 clones, approximately 94% of them seen just once. From germline, CDR1 is MDHEN and CDR2 SYDVKM. The CDR3 consists of 16 residues. With 5 bases clipped from V and 5 bases from J, the junction kept 14 bases outside the gene matches. The data were obtained in a study of shared clonotypes between healthy human individuals. Study background: CD4 naive and memory got three plates each, CD8 naive two, CD8 memory one.

Study-wide results and caveats: Non-shared clonotypes displayed generation probabilities falling below those of clonotypes present in all four donors.

The naive CD8 population came from CD45RO-negative cells selected for CCR7, without terminally differentiated effector memory CD45RA+ cells. This receptor was identified in a man between 18 and 29 years old in good health. The sequenced sample was naive CD8+ T cells sorted from blood. V gene TRBV28 combines with J gene TRBJ2-5, with 7 bases matching TRBD1. CDR3 in DNA: TGTGCCAGCAGTCCCGTTACAGGGGACCTCGGGGAGACCCAGTACTTC. Its protein product is CASSPVTGDLGETQYF.